The source of this TCR beta chain is a study of T-cell reconstitution after alpha-beta-depleted transplantation in children (dated by TCRdb to about 2016). Regarding the research as a whole: Using TCR repertoire profiling, the study followed T-cell immune reconstitution in a quantitative way in children after TCRalphabeta/CD19-depleted allogeneic hematopoietic cell transplantation. The research as a whole found: In some patients, the high TCRbeta diversity seen at day 60 was put down to recipient T cells and intrathymic progenitors that had survived conditioning. Apparently early alphabetaT-cell count recovery about two months after transplant reportedly relied on only several hundred rapidly expanded clones derived from non-depleted graft cells. Hyperexpanded clone frequencies declined over subsequent months; after one year, T-cell counts and TCRbeta diversity were mostly attributed to newly produced T cells.

Taken with the paper, the label for treatment or condition translates to: allogeneic hematopoietic cell transplantation with graft depleted of TCRalphabeta T cells and CD19 B cells. TCRalphabeta/CD19-depleted allogeneic hematopoietic cell grafts were given to the transplant recipients, all of whom were children. The library was generated by PCR. The sequencer listed for this sample is Illumina HiSeq 2500. TCR libraries were prepared with molecular barcoding, using unique molecular identifiers to normalize TCRbeta repertoire quantification. In TCRdb, the public reads were trimmed at Q25 with fastp and aligned with MiXCR, with productive beta chains retained. For every CDR3 protein sequence, its rows merge into one entry that carries the most common genes and DNA. The sample table holds around 700,000 distinct CDR3 sequences, of which roughly 13% were seen once. 0.65% to 0.9% of the sample rests with the top ten.

A note on this clonotype: Its antigen is still unknown. Qualities for individual bases were not recorded, and no much larger clone is one base off.

Between the V and J ends, shortened by 5 bases and 5 bases respectively, the junction contains 16 bases. CDR1 MDHEN and CDR2 SYDVKM are derived from the germline V gene. The CDR3 measures 15 amino acids from cysteine to phenylalanine. Of the read, only the CDR3 DNA is kept; its 45 bases are in frame from base 1. The V and J segments used are TRBV28 and TRBJ2-1, with an unclear D gene assignment. Sample: PBMCs, taken before TCRalphabeta/CD19-depleted stem cell transplant. This sequence was found in a girl aged 2 to 10 with congenital amegakaryocytic thrombocytopenia, due to receive a stem cell transplant. At the DNA level, the sequence is TGTGCCAGCAGTAGCACTCTGGCCCGGGACAATGAGCAGTTCTTC. Its translation is CASSSTLARDNEQFF.